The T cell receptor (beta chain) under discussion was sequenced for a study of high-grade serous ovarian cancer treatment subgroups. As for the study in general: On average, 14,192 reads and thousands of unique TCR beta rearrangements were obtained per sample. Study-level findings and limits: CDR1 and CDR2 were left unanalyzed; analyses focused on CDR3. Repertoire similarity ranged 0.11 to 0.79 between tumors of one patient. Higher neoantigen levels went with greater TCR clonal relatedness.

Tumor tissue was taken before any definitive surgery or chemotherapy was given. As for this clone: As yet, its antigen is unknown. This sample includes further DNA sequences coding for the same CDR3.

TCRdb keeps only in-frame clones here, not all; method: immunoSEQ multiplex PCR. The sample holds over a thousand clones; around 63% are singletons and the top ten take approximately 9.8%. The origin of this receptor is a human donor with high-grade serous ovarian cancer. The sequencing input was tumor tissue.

The DNA of the CDR3 is TGTGCCAGCACCCCGACAGGGGAGGGTGGCTACACCTTC. This encodes CASTPTGEGGYTF. This chain connects TRBV19 to TRBJ1-2; 8 nucleotides line up with TRBD1. CDR3 length: 13 amino acids. V lost 9 bases and J lost 7; bases outside the gene matches: 10. Germline CDR1 reads LNHDA; CDR2 reads SQIVND (reference sequence).